This T cell receptor beta chain emerged from a study of T cells in Graves' hyperthyroidism and ophthalmopathy. The overall study: The authors collected peripheral blood at initial diagnosis, before any treatment.

The V and J ends lost 2 bases and 4 bases, in that order; junction bases with no gene match: 6. Germline loops: CDR1 SEHNR, CDR2 FQNEAQ (reference sequence). This CDR3 comprises 16 residues. Patients aged 18 to 65 had newly diagnosed hyperthyroidism of under 2 months' duration. Fresh peripheral blood, roughly 10 ml, was the source of the PBMCs. Amplification yielded TCR beta CDR3 regions, with RNA transcripts as the source. In the first-round RT-PCR of the TCR CDR3, the HTBI primer set was used. TCRdb processed the multiplex PCR reads anew with MiXCR; each CDR3 protein has one entry. The table records approximately 400,000 distinct CDR3 sequences, under 15% of them present only once.

The genes are TRBV7-9 and TRBJ2-3, with TRBD2 matching 10 bases. This receptor was identified in a woman under 40 with Graves' hyperthyroidism. The sample was blood. The CDR3 reads CASSLLLAGVADTQYF. The CDR3 bases are TGTGCCAGCAGCTTACTCCTAGCGGGAGTAGCAGATACGCAGTATTTT.